A selection of T cell receptor beta chains follows, all from one sample in a study of OX40 agonist ivuxolimab in advanced cancers. Profiling relied on immunoSEQ multiplex PCR, and the TCRdb table lists in-frame clones only, not all of them. The table lists 65,000 to 85,000 clones, roughly 92% of them singletons, with 7.6% in the top ten. The source material was CD4+ or CD8+ T cells sorted from blood, sampled in a trial of the OX40 agonist ivuxolimab. The receptors were sampled from an adult with an advanced solid tumor such as melanoma, head and neck, liver or kidney cancer. The CDR3 runs from the conserved cysteine through the conserved F or W. The D gene is left open where the match is weak. Clone size, where shown, is once, few, many, or a class for clones that have expanded.

clone size	D gene	V gene	J gene	CDR3 protein	CDR3 DNA
-	-	TRBV7-2	TRBJ1-3	CASSRWKEFSGNTIYF	TGTGCCAGCAGCCGATGGAAGGAATTCTCTGGAAACACCATATATTTT
-	-	TRBV19	TRBJ1-1	CASSIGGLNTEAFF	TGTGCCAGTAGTATAGGGGGCTTGAACACTGAAGCTTTCTTT
-	-	TRBV27	TRBJ2-6	CASSAGQISGANVLTF	TGTGCCAGCAGTGCCGGACAGATCTCTGGGGCCAACGTCCTGACTTTC
-	-	TRBV6-6	TRBJ2-7	CASSYGRESYEQYF	TGTGCCAGCAGTTACGGACGGGAGTCCTACGAGCAGTACTTC
-	-	TRBV6-1	TRBJ1-3	CASSETSSGNTIYF	TGTGCCAGCAGTGAAACATCCTCTGGAAACACCATATATTTT
-	-	TRBV19	TRBJ1-5	CASSLVGMSNQPQHF	TGTGCCAGTAGCCTAGTGGGGATGAGCAATCAGCCCCAGCATTTT
-	-	TRBV11-3	TRBJ1-1	CASSSGVIQNTEAFF	TGTGCCAGCAGCTCAGGAGTCATCCAGAACACTGAAGCTTTCTTT
-	TRBD2	TRBV29-1	TRBJ2-7	CSVEAPSSGGAYEQYF	TGCAGCGTTGAAGCCCCGAGTAGCGGGGGGGCCTACGAGCAGTACTTC
-	-	TRBV7-9	TRBJ2-7	CASSLAASYEQYF	TGTGCCAGCAGCTTGGCCGCATCCTACGAGCAGTACTTC
-	TRBD1	TRBV2	TRBJ2-3	CASRRKQGAETDTQYF	TGTGCCAGCAGACGGAAACAGGGGGCAGAAACAGATACGCAGTATTTT
-	-	TRBV5-1	TRBJ1-4	CASSKSDGLEGEKLFF	TGCGCCAGCAGCAAGAGCGACGGCCTTGAGGGTGAAAAACTGTTTTTT
-	TRBD2	TRBV7-2	TRBJ2-7	CASSLGGLAVIYEQYF	TGTGCCAGCAGCTTAGGGGGACTAGCGGTAATCTACGAGCAGTACTTC
once	TRBD1	TRBV5-5	TRBJ2-1	CASSLGDRELNNEQFF	TGTGCCAGCAGCTTGGGGGACAGGGAGCTAAACAATGAGCAGTTCTTC
-	-	TRBV5-6	TRBJ1-1	CASSLSRANTEAFF	TGTGCCAGCAGCTTGTCACGGGCGAACACTGAAGCTTTCTTT
once	-	TRBV7-8	TRBJ1-1	CASSKSNTGGRNTEAFF	TGTGCCAGCAGTAAATCCAATACTGGGGGGCGGAACACTGAAGCTTTCTTT
-	TRBD1	TRBV7-9	TRBJ2-7	CASSTGGQGYEQYF	TGTGCCAGCAGTACAGGAGGACAGGGCTACGAGCAGTACTTC
-	-	TRBV19	TRBJ2-2	CASLNRAINYTGELFF	TGTGCCAGCCTAAATCGGGCCATAAACTACACCGGGGAGCTGTTTTTT
few	-	TRBV4-3	TRBJ2-6	CASSQEPGAGANVLTF	TGCGCCAGCAGCCAAGAGCCGGGGGCTGGGGCCAACGTCCTGACTTTC
once	-	TRBV7-9	TRBJ1-6	CASSLQNSPLHF	TGTGCCAGCAGCTTACAGAATTCACCCCTCCACTTT
-	TRBD1	TRBV7-6	TRBJ2-5	CASSLTHSSTGAVVVQETQYF	TGTGCCAGCAGCTTAACCCACTCATCGACAGGGGCGGTTGTAGTACAAGAGACCCAGTACTTC
-	-	TRBV7-7	TRBJ1-5	CASSLLAGQVTDQPQHF	TGTGCTAGCAGCTTACTGGCTGGGCAGGTCACCGATCAGCCCCAGCATTTT
-	TRBD1	TRBV19	TRBJ2-7	CASSWGQGGPYEQYF	TGTGCCAGTAGTTGGGGACAGGGGGGTCCCTACGAGCAGTACTTC
-	-	TRBV9	TRBJ1-2	CASGHLMDTSYGYTF	TGTGCCAGCGGCCACCTAATGGACACTAGCTATGGCTACACCTTC
-	TRBD1	TRBV6-6	TRBJ2-1	CATSWTGPYNEQFF	TGTGCCACCTCGTGGACAGGACCCTACAATGAGCAGTTCTTC
-	-	TRBV19	TRBJ1-1	CASRNVRGKNTEAFF	TGTGCCAGTAGGAACGTGAGGGGGAAGAACACTGAAGCTTTCTTT
-	-	TRBV27	TRBJ1-1	CASSFIRGEAFF	TGTGCCAGCAGTTTTATCAGGGGAGAAGCTTTCTTT
once	-	TRBV27	TRBJ2-7	CASSLSAGYEQYF	TGTGCCAGCAGTTTATCGGCAGGCTACGAGCAGTACTTC
-	TRBD2	TRBV7-3	TRBJ2-1	CASSLGPAGGYGEQFF	TGTGCCAGCAGCTTAGGCCCAGCGGGGGGCTACGGTGAGCAGTTCTTC
-	-	TRBV7-8	TRBJ1-3	CASSSDVGSGNTIYF	TGTGCCAGCAGCTCGGACGTTGGCTCTGGAAACACCATATATTTT
-	-	TRBV6-1	TRBJ1-2	CASRGGDYYGYTF	TGTGCCAGCAGGGGGGGGGACTACTATGGCTACACCTTC
-	-	TRBV7-6	TRBJ1-2	CASSSIEGDNYGYTF	TGTGCCAGCAGCTCCATAGAGGGGGATAACTATGGCTACACCTTC
-	-	TRBV4-2	TRBJ2-1	CASSLDFGGFLMGNNEQFF	TGTGCCAGCAGCTTGGACTTTGGGGGATTCCTTATGGGTAACAATGAGCAGTTCTTC
-	-	TRBV9	TRBJ1-1	CASSSGVTEAFF	TGTGCCAGCAGCTCAGGGGTGACTGAAGCTTTCTTT
-	-	TRBV7-8	TRBJ2-7	CASSFRAPEQYF	TGTGCCAGCAGCTTCCGGGCTCCCGAGCAGTACTTC
-	-	TRBV7-9	TRBJ1-1	CASSFSLRGDTEAFF	TGTGCCAGCAGCTTTTCATTGCGGGGGGACACTGAAGCTTTCTTT
-	-	TRBV4-1	TRBJ2-2	CASSNVRTSNTGELFF	TGCGCCAGCAGTAATGTTAGGACTTCGAACACCGGGGAGCTGTTTTTT
-	-	TRBV7-8	TRBJ2-7	CASSLVFGPGEQYF	TGTGCCAGCAGCTTAGTTTTTGGGCCGGGAGAGCAGTACTTC
-	-	TRBV2	TRBJ2-3	CASSESPGTRLGDTQYF	TGTGCCAGCAGTGAATCTCCTGGGACGCGCCTGGGAGATACGCAGTATTTT
-	-	TRBV5-6	TRBJ2-6	CASSGGTASSGANVLTF	TGTGCCAGCAGCGGCGGGACGGCAAGCTCTGGGGCCAACGTCCTGACTTTC
-	-	TRBV7-9	TRBJ2-7	CASSSRYEQYF	TGTGCCAGCAGCTCCCGATACGAGCAGTACTTC